This record covers a single T cell receptor (beta chain). The antigen is undetermined. Other DNA sequences within the sample encode an identical CDR3. The CDR3 has 15 amino acids. With V trimmed by 5 bases and J by 5 bases, 5 bases remained unmatched. The germline V gene has CDR1 SGHTA and CDR2 FQGNSA. This entry belongs to a study of shared clonotypes between healthy human individuals. Whole-study context: Per donor, three plates held CD4 naive cells, three held CD4 memory, two held CD8 naive and one held CD8 memory.

The data were produced by immunoSEQ multiplex PCR, yet TCRdb's version contains in-frame clones alone and is incomplete. This sample yields over a million clones, of which 65% to 80% are seen a single time; 1.4% to 1.5% belongs to the top ten. The study, taken as a whole, reports: Clonotypes shared by all four donors outscored non-shared clonotypes in generation probability.

Sequenced sample: memory CD4+ T cells sorted from blood. Subset meaning: CD45RA-negative fraction. The V call is TRBV7-2, the J call TRBJ2-5; 13 bases match TRBD2. The clonotype originates from a man younger than 30 in good health. The CDR3 DNA sequence: TGTGCCAGCAGCCCTGGACTAGCGGGAGTGGAGACCCAGTACTTC. This translates into CASSPGLAGVETQYF.